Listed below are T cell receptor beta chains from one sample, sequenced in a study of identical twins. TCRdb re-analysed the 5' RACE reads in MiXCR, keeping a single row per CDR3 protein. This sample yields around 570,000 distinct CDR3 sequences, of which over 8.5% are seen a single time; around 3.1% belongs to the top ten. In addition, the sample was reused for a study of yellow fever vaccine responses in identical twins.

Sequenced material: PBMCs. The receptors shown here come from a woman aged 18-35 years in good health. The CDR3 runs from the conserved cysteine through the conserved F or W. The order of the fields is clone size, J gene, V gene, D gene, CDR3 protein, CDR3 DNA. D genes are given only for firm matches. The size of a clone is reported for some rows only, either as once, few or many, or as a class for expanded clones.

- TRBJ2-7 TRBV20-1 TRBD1 CSARDLDRAYHEQYF TGCAGTGCTAGAGATCTTGACAGGGCTTACCACGAGCAGTACTTC
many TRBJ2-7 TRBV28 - CASSATNDRRYEQYF TGTGCCAGCAGTGCCACCAATGACAGGCGTTACGAGCAGTACTTC
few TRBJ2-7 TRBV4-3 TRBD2 CASSQGYRRELTEQYF TGCGCCAGCAGCCAAGGGTATAGGCGGGAGCTTACCGAGCAGTACTTC
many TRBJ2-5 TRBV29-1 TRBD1 CSVEPPGTGRSETQYF TGCAGCGTTGAACCCCCCGGGACAGGGCGTTCAGAGACCCAGTACTTC
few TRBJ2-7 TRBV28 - CASGLGRVSYEQYF TGTGCCAGCGGACTTGGGCGGGTCTCCTACGAGCAGTACTTC
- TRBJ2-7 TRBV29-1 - CSVRRGAYEQYF TGCAGCGTGCGCAGGGGAGCCTACGAGCAGTACTTC
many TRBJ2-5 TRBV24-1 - CATSDLKTDQETQYF TGTGCCACCAGTGATTTGAAGACGGACCAAGAGACCCAGTACTTC
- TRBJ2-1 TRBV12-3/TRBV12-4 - CASSLVEGSYNEQFF TGTGCCAGCAGTTTAGTGGAGGGCTCCTACAATGAGCAGTTCTTC
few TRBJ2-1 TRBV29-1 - CSVDPGSNYNEQFF TGCAGCGTTGATCCGGGCAGCAATTACAATGAGCAGTTCTTC
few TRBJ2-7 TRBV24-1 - CATSDFDEQYF TGTGCCACCAGTGATTTTGACGAGCAGTACTTC
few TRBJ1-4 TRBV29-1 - CSVEGQSEKLFF TGCAGCGTTGAAGGACAAAGTGAAAAACTGTTTTTT
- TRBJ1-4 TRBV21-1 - CASSSRPRGAANEKLFF TGTGCCAGCAGCTCACGCCCCAGGGGGGCTGCTAATGAAAAACTGTTTTTT
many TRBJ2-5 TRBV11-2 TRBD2 CASSWLAGKYQETQYF TGTGCCAGCAGCTGGCTAGCGGGCAAGTACCAAGAGACCCAGTACTTC
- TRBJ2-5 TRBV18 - CVSSPTPQETQYF TGTGTCAGCTCACCGACCCCCCAAGAGACCCAGTACTTC
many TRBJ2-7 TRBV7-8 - CASSTQGIGSSYEQYF TGTGCCAGCAGTACCCAAGGGATAGGGAGCTCCTACGAGCAGTACTTC
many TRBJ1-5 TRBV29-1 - CSVTDGFNQPQHF TGCAGCGTGACAGACGGTTTCAATCAGCCCCAGCATTTT
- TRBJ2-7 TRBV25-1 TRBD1 CASSELDRVYEQYF TGTGCCAGCAGTGAACTCGACAGGGTCTACGAGCAGTACTTC
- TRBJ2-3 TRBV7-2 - CASSLGPGLDTQYF TGTGCCAGCAGCTTAGGGCCAGGGTTGGATACGCAGTATTTT
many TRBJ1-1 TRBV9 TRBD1 CASSGTGGRAEAFF TGTGCCAGCAGCGGGACAGGGGGACGGGCTGAAGCTTTCTTT
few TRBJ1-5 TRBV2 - CASSDHNQPQHF TGTGCCAGCAGTGATCACAATCAGCCCCAGCATTTT
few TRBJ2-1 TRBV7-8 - CASSLEMGAGKYNEQFF TGTGCCAGCAGCTTAGAGATGGGGGCTGGGAAGTACAATGAGCAGTTCTTC
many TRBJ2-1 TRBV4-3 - CASSQDDGYNEQFF TGCGCCAGCAGCCAAGATGACGGATACAATGAGCAGTTCTTC
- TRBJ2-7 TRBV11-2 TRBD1 CASSLDRGASYEQYF TGTGCCAGCAGCTTGGACAGGGGTGCCTCCTACGAGCAGTACTTC
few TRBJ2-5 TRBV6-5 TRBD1 CASSYDGTAKETQYF TGTGCCAGCAGTTACGACGGGACAGCAAAAGAGACCCAGTACTTC
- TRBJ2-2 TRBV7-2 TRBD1 CASSLAGQGASGELFF TGTGCCAGCAGCTTAGCTGGACAGGGGGCCTCCGGGGAGCTGTTTTTT
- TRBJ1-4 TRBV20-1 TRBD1 CSARDQTGARNEKLFF TGCAGTGCTAGAGATCAGACAGGGGCCCGTAATGAAAAACTGTTTTTT
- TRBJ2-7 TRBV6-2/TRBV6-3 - CASSAAQEQYF TGTGCCAGCAGTGCTGCACAAGAGCAGTACTTC
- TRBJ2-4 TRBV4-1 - CASSQAVENIQYF TGCGCCAGCAGCCAAGCCGTCGAAAACATTCAGTACTTC
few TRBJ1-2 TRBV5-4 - CASSFGGDDYGYTF TGTGCCAGCAGCTTTGGAGGGGACGACTATGGCTACACCTTC
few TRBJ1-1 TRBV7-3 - CASSYLGQNTEAFF TGTGCCAGCAGCTACCTGGGACAGAACACTGAAGCTTTCTTT
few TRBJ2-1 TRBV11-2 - CASSPDSLGYNEQFF TGTGCCAGCAGCCCGGACAGTTTAGGCTACAATGAGCAGTTCTTC
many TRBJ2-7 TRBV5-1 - CASSPSGIRYEQYF TGCGCCAGCAGCCCGTCGGGAATCCGCTACGAGCAGTACTTC
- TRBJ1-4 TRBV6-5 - CASSYNGRATNEKLFF TGTGCCAGCAGTTACAACGGGCGTGCAACTAATGAAAAACTGTTTTTT
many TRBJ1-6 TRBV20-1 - CSASGTALNSPLHF TGCAGTGCTAGCGGGACGGCCCTTAATTCACCCCTCCACTTT
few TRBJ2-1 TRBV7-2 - CASSLTGGHNEQFF TGTGCCAGCAGCTTAACCGGGGGGCACAATGAGCAGTTCTTC
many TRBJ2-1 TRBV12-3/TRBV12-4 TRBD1 CASTGGQVNNEQFF TGTGCCAGCACCGGGGGACAGGTGAACAATGAGCAGTTCTTC
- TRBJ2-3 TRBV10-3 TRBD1 CAILDRKTDTQYF TGTGCCATCTTGGACAGGAAGACAGATACGCAGTATTTT
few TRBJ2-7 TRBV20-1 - CSARDSLGYEQYF TGCAGTGCTAGAGATTCTCTCGGTTACGAGCAGTACTTC
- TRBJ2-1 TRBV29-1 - CSVPTSMAYNEQFF TGCAGCGTCCCAACTAGTATGGCCTACAATGAGCAGTTCTTC
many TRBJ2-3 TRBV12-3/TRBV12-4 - CASSLGSGTDTQYF TGTGCCAGCAGTTTAGGTAGTGGCACAGATACGCAGTATTTT
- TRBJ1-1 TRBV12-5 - CASGLVLGQNMNTEAFF TGTGCTAGTGGTTTGGTACTAGGACAGAATATGAACACTGAAGCTTTCTTT